This T cell receptor beta chain was captured by sequencing in a study of tumor-infiltrating lymphocytes in primary liver carcinoma (dated by TCRdb to 2015 to 2018). Describing the broader study: Between late 2015 and early 2016, roughly 5 patients in China with histopathologically diagnosed primary liver carcinoma had their tumors surgically resected. The five patients, three men and two women aged 30 to 69 years, had hepatocellular carcinoma (four) or combined HCC and intrahepatic cholangiocarcinoma (one). The five patients had tumors staged T1-T3 N0M0, with maximum diameters ranging from roughly 4.2 to 11 cm. Roughly 3.5 to 8 million productive TCRbeta reads were obtained per sample, and no significant difference in read depth was found between tissue types. TCRbeta repertoire sequencing, expression microarrays and whole-exome sequencing were combined in the study across five regions of each liver tumor, with adjacent normal tissue and blood also included. TCRbeta repertoire sequencing covered roughly 35 specimens from 5 patients: approximately 25 tumor regions, 5 adjacent noncancerous liver tissues and 5 peripheral blood samples. Reproducibility between technical replicate repertoires was high, with correlation coefficients above 0.95 and mean shared-clone rates roughly 0.91. Points the paper makes about the study in general: Because only the TCR beta chain was sequenced and unpaired alpha chains were not captured, true repertoire diversity is likely underestimated. The top 250 clones made up a significantly larger repertoire fraction in tumors than in blood (p = 0.039). Consistent with antigen-driven expansion, pairs of tumor regions showed higher repertoire overlap (mean roughly 35%) than either tumor-adjacent pairs (approximately 17%) or tumor-blood pairs (about 15%). With just a few patients in the study, the authors point out that the findings should be validated in a larger study. Bulk unsorted samples precluded comparing CD4+ and CD8+ T cell repertoires.

A constant-region primer and ProtoScript II reverse transcriptase were used to reverse-transcribe TCRbeta-specific cDNA from roughly 480 ng total RNA. Construction of the TCRbeta libraries relied on three nested rounds of multiplex PCR, following a slightly modified ARM-PCR procedure. Multiplex TRBV1-TRBV30 forward primers and a Cbeta reverse primer were used in the first two PCR rounds, each of which was run for roughly 9 cycles. Sample barcodes and Illumina adapters were added in a final 25-cycle PCR using Deep VentR polymerase. Before sequencing, amplicons of 200-500 bp were gel-purified using a QIAquick gel extraction kit. The TCRbeta amplicons were sequenced with 250-bp paired-end reads on an Illumina HiSeq 2500. For the original study's pipeline: Trimmomatic v0.33 was used to quality-trim the reads, and FLASH v1.2.11 was used to merge paired reads so that full CDR3 sequences could be recovered. V, D and J germline segments were assigned to the rearranged TCRbeta sequences using MiGEC v1.2.1b. VDJtools v1.0.0 computed clonotype statistics and Shannon-Wiener diversity indices. Except for diversity analysis, only the 250 most abundant clonotypes of each sample were used in subsequent analyses to reduce sampling bias. TCRdb handled the public reads itself, with Q25 trimming in fastp and clone calling in MiXCR, and kept productive beta chains. All rows with the same CDR3 protein become a single entry with the most common DNA and genes. Clone size and V and J calls follow TCRdb, not the original study. The sample table records about 200,000 distinct CDR3 sequences; 65% of these occur just once. The ten biggest clones cover under 7.5% of the sample.

The germline V gene provides CDR1 SGHAT and CDR2 FQNNGV. The CDR3 starts with the cysteine, ends with the phenylalanine, and has 20 residues. This entry keeps only the CDR3 DNA: 60 bases, framed from base 1. RNA from unsorted whole blood was extracted with TRIzol reagent, and germline DNA was obtained with the DNeasy Blood & Tissue kit. At the time of sampling, the patients were treatment-naive and had chronic HBV infection. Roughly 4 milliliters of peripheral blood were collected into K2EDTA tubes before surgery. As regards this clonotype: Its antigen remains unidentified. The junction and the germline gene differ at one end; a read error may be behind it.

The receptor was derived from an older woman with primary liver carcinoma and hepatitis B virus infection. Sequenced: peripheral blood. The chain couples TRBV11-2 to TRBJ1-1, with no confidently assigned D gene. At the DNA level, the sequence is TGTGCCAACAGCTTAGGGTCACGTAGGGTCCGAGGTCCATTAAACACTGAAGCTTTCTTT. Its product reads: CANSLGSRRVRGPLNTEAFF.